This T cell receptor (beta chain) is from a study of T cell responses to AZD1222 COVID-19 vaccine. Study-wide results and caveats: Spike-spanning, vaccine-associated CD4 TCRs were dominant at 160-218 and 743-854. Clonal diversity may have been underestimated in mostly white British donors.

V dropped 3 bases and J dropped 2; count of bases not matched to a gene: 4. The CDR3 has 13 residues. Germline-derived CDR1 and CDR2 are DFQATT and SNEGSKA (reference sequence). Measured with immunoSEQ multiplex PCR; TCRdb has only the in-frame clones, and not every one. Among about 150,000 clones listed, approximately 87% were seen once. Comment on this clone: Its antigen is unknown.

The J gene is TRBJ2-7, the V gene TRBV20-1; 7 bases are shared with TRBD1. The input for sequencing was peripheral blood, taken 28 days after the second AZD1222 dose. The sequence was collected from an adult who received the AZD1222 COVID-19 vaccine. The CDR3 is CSASRQGTYEQYF. DNA of the CDR3: TGCAGTGCTAGTAGACAGGGAACCTACGAGCAGTACTTC.